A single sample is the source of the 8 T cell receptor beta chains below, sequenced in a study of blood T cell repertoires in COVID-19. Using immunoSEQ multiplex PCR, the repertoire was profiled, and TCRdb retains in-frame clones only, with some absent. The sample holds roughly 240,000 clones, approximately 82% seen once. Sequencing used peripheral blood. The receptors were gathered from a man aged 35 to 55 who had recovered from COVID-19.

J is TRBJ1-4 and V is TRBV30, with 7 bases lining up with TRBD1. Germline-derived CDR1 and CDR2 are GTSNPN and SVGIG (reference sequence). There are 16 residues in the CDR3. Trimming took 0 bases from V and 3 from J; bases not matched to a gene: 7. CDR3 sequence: CAWSVRTGMSNEKLFF. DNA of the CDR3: TGTGCCTGGAGTGTAAGGACAGGAATGTCTAATGAAAAACTGTTTTTT.

CDR3 sequence (DNA): TGCGCCAGCAGCCGAGAACTCAGGGACGAGCAGTACTTC. It is translated as CASSRELRDEQYF. The chain carries TRBV4-3 and TRBJ2-7; TRBD1 is a possible D gene (5 bases). The CDR3 sequence is 13 residues long. Trimming left V 4 bases short and J 5 bases short, with 12 bases between. CDR1 and CDR2 (germline): LGHNA, YSLEER.

DNA for the CDR3: TGTGCCTGCTGGGGGCGGGAGGGTAACAATGAGCAGTTCTTC. This sequence encodes CACWGREGNNEQFF. The chain carries TRBV6-5 and TRBJ2-1, with 9 nucleotides matching TRBD2. Germline CDR1 reads MNHEY; CDR2 reads SVGAGI. This CDR3 region has 14 residues. V shed 11 bases, J shed 5 bases, and the junction held 10 bases outside the gene matches.

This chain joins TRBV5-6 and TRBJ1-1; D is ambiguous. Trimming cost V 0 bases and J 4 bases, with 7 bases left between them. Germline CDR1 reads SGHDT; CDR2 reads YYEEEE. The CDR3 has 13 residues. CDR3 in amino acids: CASSLASGTEAFF. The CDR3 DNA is TGTGCCAGCAGCTTGGCTTCGGGCACTGAAGCTTTCTTT.

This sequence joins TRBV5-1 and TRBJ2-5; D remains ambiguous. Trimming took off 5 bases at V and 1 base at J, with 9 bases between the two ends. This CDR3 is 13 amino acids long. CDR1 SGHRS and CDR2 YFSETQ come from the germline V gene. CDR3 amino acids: CASRAGFQETQYF. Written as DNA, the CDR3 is TGCGCCAGCAGGGCAGGATTCCAAGAGACCCAGTACTTC. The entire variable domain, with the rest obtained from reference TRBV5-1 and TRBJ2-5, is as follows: KAGVTQTPRYLIKTRGQQVTLSCSPISGHRSVSWYQQTPGQGLQFLFEYFSETQRNKGNFPGRFSGRQFSNSRSEMNVSTLELGDSALYLCASRAGFQETQYFGPGTRLLVL.

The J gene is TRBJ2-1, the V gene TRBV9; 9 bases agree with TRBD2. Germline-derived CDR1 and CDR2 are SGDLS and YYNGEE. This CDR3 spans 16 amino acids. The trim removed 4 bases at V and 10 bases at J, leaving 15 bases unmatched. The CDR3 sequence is CASSPPPSGKVFEQFF. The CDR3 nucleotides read TGTGCCAGCAGCCCTCCTCCTAGCGGGAAAGTCTTCGAGCAGTTCTTC.

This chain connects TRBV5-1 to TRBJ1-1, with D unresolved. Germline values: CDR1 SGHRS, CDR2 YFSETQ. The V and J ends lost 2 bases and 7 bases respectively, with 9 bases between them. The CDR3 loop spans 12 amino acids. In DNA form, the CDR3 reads TGCGCCAGCAGCTTCCCGGGAGATGAAGCTTTCTTT. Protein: CASSFPGDEAFF.

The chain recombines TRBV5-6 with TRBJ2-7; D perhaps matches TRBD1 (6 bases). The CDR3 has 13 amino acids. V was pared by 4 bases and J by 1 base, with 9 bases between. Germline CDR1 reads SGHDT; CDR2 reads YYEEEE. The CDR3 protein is CASSKDSSYEQYF. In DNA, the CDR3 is TGTGCCAGCAGCAAGGACAGTTCCTACGAGCAGTACTTC. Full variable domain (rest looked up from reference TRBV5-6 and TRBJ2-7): DAGVTQSPTHLIKTRGQQVTLRCSPKSGHDTVSWYQQALGQGPQFIFQYYEEEERQRGNFPDRFSGHQFPNYSSELNVNALLLGDSALYLCASSKDSSYEQYFGPGTRLTVT.